Given below is one T cell receptor (beta chain) in context. Its matching antigen is unknown. The TCR beta CDR3 regions underwent amplification from RNA transcripts. HTBI primers served in a first-round RT-PCR, which a second-round multiplex PCR followed. TCRdb independently ran MiXCR on the multiplex PCR reads; one entry per CDR3 protein. The data show a few hundred thousand distinct CDR3 sequences, roughly 40% seen once. Among the exclusions were patients with other autoimmune diseases, uncontrolled infections, pregnancy or lactation. The sample is drawn from a study of Graves' ophthalmopathy and Graves' hyperthyroidism. Study context: A follow-up of 18 months without ophthalmopathy meant that hyperthyroidism was stable.

Study-level points and caveats: Most expanded thyroid clonotypes above 0.001 frequency also appeared in blood.

The CDR3 is 13 residues long. V dropped 4 bases and J dropped 1 base, with 10 bases sitting between them. Germline lookup yields CDR1 SQVTM and CDR2 ANQGSEA. The sequencing sample was made of peripheral blood or thyroid tissue (not recorded which). The sequence came from an adult man with Graves' hyperthyroidism. The V gene is TRBV29-1, the J gene TRBJ2-5, with D maybe TRBD2 (5 bases). CDR3 residues: CSVGRTAQETQYF. CDR3 nucleotides: TGCAGCGTTGGACGGACTGCCCAAGAGACCCAGTACTTC.